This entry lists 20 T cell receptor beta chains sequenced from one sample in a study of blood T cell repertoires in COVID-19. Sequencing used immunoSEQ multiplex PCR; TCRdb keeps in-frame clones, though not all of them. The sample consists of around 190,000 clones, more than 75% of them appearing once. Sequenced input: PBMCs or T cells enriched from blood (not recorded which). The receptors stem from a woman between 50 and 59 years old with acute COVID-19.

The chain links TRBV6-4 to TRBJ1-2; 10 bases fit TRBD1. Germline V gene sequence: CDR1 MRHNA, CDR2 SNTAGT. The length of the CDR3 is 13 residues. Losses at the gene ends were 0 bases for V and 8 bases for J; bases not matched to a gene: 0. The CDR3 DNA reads TGTGCCAGCAGTGACTCGACAGGGGGCGGCTACACCTTC. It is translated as CASSDSTGGGYTF.

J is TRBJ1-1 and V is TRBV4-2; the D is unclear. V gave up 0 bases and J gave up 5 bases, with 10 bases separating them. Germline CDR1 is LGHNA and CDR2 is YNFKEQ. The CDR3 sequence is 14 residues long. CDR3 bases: TGTGCCAGCAGCCAAGATGAGGGTGGGACTGAAGCTTTCTTT. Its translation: CASSQDEGGTEAFF.

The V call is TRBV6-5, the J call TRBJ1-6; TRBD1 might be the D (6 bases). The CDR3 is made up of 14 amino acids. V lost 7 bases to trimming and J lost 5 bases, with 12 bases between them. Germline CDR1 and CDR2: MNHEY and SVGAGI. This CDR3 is CASTPGTNNSPLHF. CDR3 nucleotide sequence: TGTGCCAGCACCCCCGGGACAAATAATTCACCCCTCCACTTT.

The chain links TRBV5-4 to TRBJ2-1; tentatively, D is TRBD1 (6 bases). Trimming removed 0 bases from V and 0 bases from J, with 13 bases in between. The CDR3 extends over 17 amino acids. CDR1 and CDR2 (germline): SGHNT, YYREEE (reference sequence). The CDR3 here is CASSLGGDKSSYNEQFF. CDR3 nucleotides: TGTGCCAGCAGCTTGGGTGGGGACAAGAGCTCCTACAATGAGCAGTTCTTC.

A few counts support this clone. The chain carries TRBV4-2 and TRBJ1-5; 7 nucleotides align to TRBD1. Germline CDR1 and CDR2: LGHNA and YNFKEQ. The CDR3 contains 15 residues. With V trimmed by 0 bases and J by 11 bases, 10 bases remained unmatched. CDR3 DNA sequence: TGTGCCAGCAGCCAAGAATGGACAGGTCCCAATGCCCAGCATTTT. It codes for CASSQEWTGPNAQHF.

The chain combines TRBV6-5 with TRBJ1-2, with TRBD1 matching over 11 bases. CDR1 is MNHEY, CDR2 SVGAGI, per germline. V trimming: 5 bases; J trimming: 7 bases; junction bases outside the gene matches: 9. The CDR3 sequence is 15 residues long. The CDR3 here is CASSQRTGGDGGYTF. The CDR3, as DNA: TGTGCCAGCAGTCAGAGGACAGGGGGCGACGGTGGCTACACCTTC.

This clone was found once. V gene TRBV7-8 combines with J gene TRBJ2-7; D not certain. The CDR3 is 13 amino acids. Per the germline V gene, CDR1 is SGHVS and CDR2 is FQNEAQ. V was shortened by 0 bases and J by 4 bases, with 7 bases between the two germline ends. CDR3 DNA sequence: TGTGCCAGCAGCTTAGCGCAACGGTACGAGCAGTACGTC. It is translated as CASSLAQRYEQYV.

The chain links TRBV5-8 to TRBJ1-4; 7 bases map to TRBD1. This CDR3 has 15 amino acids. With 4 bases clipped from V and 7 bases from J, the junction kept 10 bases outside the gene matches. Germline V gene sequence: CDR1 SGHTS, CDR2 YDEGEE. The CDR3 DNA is TGTGCCAGCAGCATACAGGGGTTAGAGGCTGAAAAACTGTTTTTT. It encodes CASSIQGLEAEKLFF.

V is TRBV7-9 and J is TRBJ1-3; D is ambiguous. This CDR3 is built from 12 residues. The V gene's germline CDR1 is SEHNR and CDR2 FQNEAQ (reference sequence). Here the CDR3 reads CATTPSGNTIYF. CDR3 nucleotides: TGTGCGACAACCCCATCTGGAAACACCATATATTTT.

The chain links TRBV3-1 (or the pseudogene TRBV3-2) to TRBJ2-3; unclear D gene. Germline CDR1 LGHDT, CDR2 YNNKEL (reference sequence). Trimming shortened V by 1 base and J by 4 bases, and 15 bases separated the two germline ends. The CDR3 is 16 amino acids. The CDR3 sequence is CASSQVSARGPDTQYF. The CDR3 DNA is TGTGCCAGCAGCCAAGTCTCGGCTAGAGGTCCAGATACGCAGTATTTT.

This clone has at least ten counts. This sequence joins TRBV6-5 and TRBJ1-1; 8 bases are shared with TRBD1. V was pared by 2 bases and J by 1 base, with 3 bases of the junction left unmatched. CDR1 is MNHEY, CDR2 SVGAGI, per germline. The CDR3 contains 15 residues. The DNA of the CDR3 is TGTGCCAGCAGTTACCCGACAGGGGAGAACACTGAAGCTTTCTTT. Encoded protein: CASSYPTGENTEAFF.

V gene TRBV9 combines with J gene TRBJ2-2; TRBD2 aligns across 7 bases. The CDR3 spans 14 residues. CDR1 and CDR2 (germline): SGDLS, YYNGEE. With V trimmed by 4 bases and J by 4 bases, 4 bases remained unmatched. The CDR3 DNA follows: TGTGCCAGCAGCCCCCGCGGGGGCACCGGGGAGCTGTTTTTT. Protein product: CASSPRGGTGELFF.

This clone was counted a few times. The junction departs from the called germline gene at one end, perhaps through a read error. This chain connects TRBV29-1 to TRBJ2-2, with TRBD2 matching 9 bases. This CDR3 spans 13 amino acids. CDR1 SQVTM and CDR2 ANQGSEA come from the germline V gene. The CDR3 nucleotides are TGCAGCGTCAGCGGGGGGAACGCCGGGGAGCTGTTTTTT. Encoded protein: CSVSGGNAGELFF.

CDR3 region: CSASKGRDFISDQPQHF. DNA for the CDR3: TGCAGTGCTAGTAAGGGACGGGACTTTATATCCGATCAGCCCCAGCATTTT. The chain joins TRBV20-1 to TRBJ1-5, with TRBD1 as a possible D gene (5 bases). V gave up 3 bases and J gave up 5 bases, with 23 bases separating them. CDR1 and CDR2 from the germline V gene are DFQATT and SNEGSKA (reference sequence). This CDR3 region has 17 residues.

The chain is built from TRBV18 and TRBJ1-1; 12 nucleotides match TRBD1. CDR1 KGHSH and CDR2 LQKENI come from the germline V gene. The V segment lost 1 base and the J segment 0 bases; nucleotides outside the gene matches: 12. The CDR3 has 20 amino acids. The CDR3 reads CASSPRDRGPVTLMNTEAFF. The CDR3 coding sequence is TGTGCCAGCTCACCACGGGACAGGGGGCCGGTCACCCTAATGAACACTGAAGCTTTCTTT. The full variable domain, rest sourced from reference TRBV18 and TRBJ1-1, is NAGVMQNPRHLVRRRGQEARLRCSPMKGHSHVYWYRQLPEEGLKFMVYLQKENIIDESGMPKERFSAEFPKEGPSILRIQQVVRGDSAAYFCASSPRDRGPVTLMNTEAFFGQGTRLTVV.

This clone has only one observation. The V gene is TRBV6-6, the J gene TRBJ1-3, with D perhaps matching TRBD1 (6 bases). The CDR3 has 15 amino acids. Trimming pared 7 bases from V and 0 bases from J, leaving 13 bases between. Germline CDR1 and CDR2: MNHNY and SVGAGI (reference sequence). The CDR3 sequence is CASTVQGPSGNTIYF. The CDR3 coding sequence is TGTGCCAGCACTGTACAGGGCCCCTCTGGAAACACCATATATTTT.

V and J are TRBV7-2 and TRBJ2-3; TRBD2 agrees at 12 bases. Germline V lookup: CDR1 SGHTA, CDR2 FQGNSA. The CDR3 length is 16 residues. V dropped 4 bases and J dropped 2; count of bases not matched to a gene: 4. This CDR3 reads CASSSLAGGPTDTQYF. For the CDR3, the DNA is TGTGCCAGCAGCTCCCTAGCGGGGGGGCCCACAGATACGCAGTATTTT.

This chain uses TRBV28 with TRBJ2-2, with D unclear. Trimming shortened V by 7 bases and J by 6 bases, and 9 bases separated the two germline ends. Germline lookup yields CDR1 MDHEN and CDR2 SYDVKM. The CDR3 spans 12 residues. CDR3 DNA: TGTGCCAGCACTTCCTTTGCCGGGGAGCTGTTTTTT. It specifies CASTSFAGELFF.

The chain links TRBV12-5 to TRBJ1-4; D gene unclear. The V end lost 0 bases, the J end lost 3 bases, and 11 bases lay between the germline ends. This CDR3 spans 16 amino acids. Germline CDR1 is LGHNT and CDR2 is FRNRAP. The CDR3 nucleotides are TGTGCTAGTGGTTTGGTATCCGGAGGGCCTAATGAAAAACTGTTTTTT. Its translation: CASGLVSGGPNEKLFF.

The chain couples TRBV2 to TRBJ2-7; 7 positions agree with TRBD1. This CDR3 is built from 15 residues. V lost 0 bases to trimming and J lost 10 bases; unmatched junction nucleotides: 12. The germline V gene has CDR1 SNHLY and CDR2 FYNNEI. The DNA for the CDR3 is TGTGCCAGCAGTGAAGCCCCGATCCCCAGACAGGGTCAGTACGTC. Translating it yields CASSEAPIPRQGQYV.